Shown below are 6 T cell receptor beta chains from a single sample sequenced in a study of T cell repertoires in cytomegalovirus infection. TCRdb passed the reads through MiXCR, listing each CDR3 protein once. The table has 750,000 to 950,000 distinct CDR3 sequences, 25% to 35% seen once. These TCRs' antigens remain unknown. This sample comprised cultured CD8+ T cells from PBMCs, obtained from culture after CMV antigen stimulation. These receptors were taken from a human donor in good health (CMV status not recorded). Some clones in this sample may be carry-over from other donors' samples.

In its sample, this clonotype was seen many times. This chain connects TRBV19 to TRBJ1-2; 7 nucleotides match TRBD1. The CDR3 sequence is 13 residues long. Germline loops: CDR1 LNHDA, CDR2 SQIVND (reference sequence). J lost 4 bases, V lost 3 bases, and 2 bases had no gene match. The CDR3 nucleotides are TGTGCCAGTAGTATCGGGACAGTCTATGGCTACACCTTC. It translates to CASSIGTVYGYTF.

The V and J genes are TRBV7-9 and TRBJ2-2; possible D gene TRBD1, 6 bases. V dropped 7 bases and J dropped 3 bases, with 12 bases sitting between them. CDR3 length equals 14 residues. CDR1 SEHNR and CDR2 FQNEAQ come from the germline V gene (reference sequence). In DNA form, the CDR3 reads TGTGCCAGCACCGAGGACAGATACACCGGGGAGCTGTTTTTT. Protein: CASTEDRYTGELFF.

The gene calls are TRBV2 and TRBJ2-3; no reliable D call. Trimming removed 4 bases from V and 4 bases from J, with 12 bases in between. This CDR3 comprises 14 residues. Germline CDR1 and CDR2: SNHLY and FYNNEI. In nucleotides, the CDR3 is TGTGCCAGCAGTGCCAGGCCCTCTGCAGATACGCAGTATTTT. Translating it yields CASSARPSADTQYF.

V gene TRBV7-9 combines with J gene TRBJ1-2, with TRBD1 as a possible D gene (5 bases). CDR1 is SEHNR and CDR2 is FQNEAQ in the germline V gene (reference sequence). Trimming left V 4 bases short and J 5 bases short, with 17 bases between. The CDR3 loop spans 15 amino acids. The CDR3 is CASSSRDDPLYGYTF. The CDR3 coding sequence is TGTGCCAGCAGCTCGCGGGACGACCCATTGTATGGCTACACCTTC.

This clonotype was found a few times. The chain recombines TRBV7-6 with TRBJ1-4; D gene ambiguous. This CDR3 has 14 residues. Trimming removed 4 bases at V and 3 bases at J, with 9 bases between. Germline V gene data show CDR1 as SGHVS and CDR2 as FNYEAQ. CDR3 nucleotides: TGTGCCAGCAGCTCGGGTCCCCCTAATGAAAAACTGTTTTTT. It translates to CASSSGPPNEKLFF.

This clonotype was seen a few times. The chain recombines TRBV27 with TRBJ1-2, with D perhaps matching TRBD1 (5 bases). There are 13 residues in the CDR3. Germline V gives CDR1 MNHEY, CDR2 SMNVEV (reference sequence). Trimming stripped 4 bases from V and 4 bases from J, with 10 bases between. The CDR3 loop is CASSWGNGYGYTF. The CDR3 DNA is TGTGCCAGCAGTTGGGGGAACGGCTATGGCTACACCTTC.